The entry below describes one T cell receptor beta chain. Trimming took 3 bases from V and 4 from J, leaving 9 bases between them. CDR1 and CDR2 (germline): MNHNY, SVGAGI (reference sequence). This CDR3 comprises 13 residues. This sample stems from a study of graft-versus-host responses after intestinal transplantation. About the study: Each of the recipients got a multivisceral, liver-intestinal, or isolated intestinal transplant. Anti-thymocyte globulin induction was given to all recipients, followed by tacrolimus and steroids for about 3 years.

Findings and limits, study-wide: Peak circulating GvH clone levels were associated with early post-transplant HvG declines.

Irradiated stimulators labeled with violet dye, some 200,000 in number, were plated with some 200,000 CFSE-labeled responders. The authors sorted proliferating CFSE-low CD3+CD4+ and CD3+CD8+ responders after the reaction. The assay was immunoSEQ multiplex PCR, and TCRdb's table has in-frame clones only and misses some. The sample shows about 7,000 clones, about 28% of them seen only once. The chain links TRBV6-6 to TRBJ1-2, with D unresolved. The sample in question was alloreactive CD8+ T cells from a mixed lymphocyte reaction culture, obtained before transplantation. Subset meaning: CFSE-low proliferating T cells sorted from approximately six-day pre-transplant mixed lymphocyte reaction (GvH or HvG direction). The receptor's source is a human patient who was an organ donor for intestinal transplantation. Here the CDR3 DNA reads TGTGCCAGCAGTTATCGGCAAGGCTATGGCTACACCTTC. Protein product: CASSYRQGYGYTF.